A selection of T cell receptor beta chains follows, all from one sample in a study of blood T cells in healthy people across ages. One entry per CDR3 protein results from TCRdb running MiXCR on the 5' RACE reads. The data show 500,000 to 600,000 distinct CDR3 sequences, 25% to 30% seen once. Sequenced material: blood. The receptors shown here come from a woman aged 70-85 years in good health. CDR3s include the opening cysteine and the closing phenylalanine or tryptophan. D genes are given only for firm matches. The listing skips clone size in some rows; elsewhere it reads once, few, many or a size class.

cdr3_nt: TGTGCCGGCAGCCAAGATAGAAGGGGGGCTAGCACAGATACGCAGTATTTT
cdr3_aa: CAGSQDRRGASTDTQYF
clone_size: few
j_call: TRBJ2-3
v_call: TRBV4-2
d_call: .

cdr3_nt: TGTGCCATCACCCGGGTCTCTGGGGCCAACGTCCTGACTTTC
cdr3_aa: CAITRVSGANVLTF
clone_size: .
j_call: TRBJ2-6
v_call: TRBV10-3
d_call: .

cdr3_nt: TGCGGACTGGCGGGAGGGGTGGATACGCAGTATTTT
cdr3_aa: CGLAGGVDTQYF
clone_size: .
j_call: TRBJ2-3
v_call: TRBV29-1
d_call: TRBD2

cdr3_nt: TGCGCCAGCAGCCAAGATCGCCCTAGCGGGTACCCTTACGAGCAGTACTTC
cdr3_aa: CASSQDRPSGYPYEQYF
clone_size: few
j_call: TRBJ2-7
v_call: TRBV4-3
d_call: TRBD2

cdr3_nt: TGTGCCAGCAGGCGGACTAGCGGGGGGGAGACCCAGTACTTC
cdr3_aa: CASRRTSGGETQYF
clone_size: few
j_call: TRBJ2-5
v_call: TRBV6-5
d_call: TRBD2

cdr3_nt: TGCGCCAGCAGCCGACAGGGGGTCTACAATGAGCAGTTCTTC
cdr3_aa: CASSRQGVYNEQFF
clone_size: .
j_call: TRBJ2-1
v_call: TRBV5-1
d_call: TRBD1

cdr3_nt: TGCGCCAGCAGCCAAGGAGTAGTAAGACCACGGGGTGGCTACACCTTC
cdr3_aa: CASSQGVVRPRGGYTF
clone_size: few
j_call: TRBJ1-2
v_call: TRBV4-1
d_call: .

cdr3_nt: TGTGCCAGCAGCTTGGAGTCCCGACAGGGGGTTCCCACAGATACGCAGTATTTT
cdr3_aa: CASSLESRQGVPTDTQYF
clone_size: many
j_call: TRBJ2-3
v_call: TRBV5-5
d_call: TRBD1

cdr3_nt: TGTGCCAGCAGCCCATTAAGTTCGGGACCCCAAGAGACCCAGTACTTC
cdr3_aa: CASSPLSSGPQETQYF
clone_size: .
j_call: TRBJ2-5
v_call: TRBV11-2
d_call: .

cdr3_nt: TGTGCTAGCAGCTTACGGGGAAACACCATATATTTT
cdr3_aa: CASSLRGNTIYF
clone_size: many
j_call: TRBJ1-3
v_call: TRBV7-9
d_call: .

cdr3_nt: TGCGCCAGCAGCCAAGATCTAAGTAACTCGGCAACAGATACGCAGTATTTT
cdr3_aa: CASSQDLSNSATDTQYF
clone_size: .
j_call: TRBJ2-3
v_call: TRBV4-3
d_call: .

cdr3_nt: TGTGCGGAGGCCGTAGTTAACACTGAAGCTTTCTTT
cdr3_aa: CAEAVVNTEAFF
clone_size: .
j_call: TRBJ1-1
v_call: TRBV30
d_call: .

cdr3_nt: TGCGCCAGCAGCCAAGGAAGAGTAGGGGAGACCCAGTACTTC
cdr3_aa: CASSQGRVGETQYF
clone_size: .
j_call: TRBJ2-5
v_call: TRBV4-1
d_call: .